Here is one TCR beta chain with its context. During its preparation, the TCRbeta library received unique molecular identifiers. TCRdb reprocessed the PCR reads via MiXCR and lists one record per CDR3 protein. Of hundreds of thousands of distinct CDR3 sequences in the sample, about an eighth were seen once. This specimen belongs to a study of T-cell reconstitution after alpha-beta-depleted transplantation in children. This sequence originates from a male patient between 10 and 17 years old who had a stem cell transplant for acute myeloid leukemia, so the T cells may come from the graft donor. The sequences come from PBMCs, mostly from graft donor cells, collected 360 days after TCRalphabeta/CD19-depleted stem cell transplant.

For the CDR3, the DNA is TGTGCCAGCAGCCAGAGCGGGAGACCCTACGAGCAGTACTTC. This sequence encodes CASSQSGRPYEQYF. This rearrangement joins TRBV27 to TRBJ2-7; TRBD2 matches 8 bases. Germline V gene data show CDR1 as MNHEY and CDR2 as SMNVEV (reference sequence). The CDR3 is 14 residues long. The V segment lost 6 bases and the J segment 2 bases; nucleotides outside the gene matches: 6.